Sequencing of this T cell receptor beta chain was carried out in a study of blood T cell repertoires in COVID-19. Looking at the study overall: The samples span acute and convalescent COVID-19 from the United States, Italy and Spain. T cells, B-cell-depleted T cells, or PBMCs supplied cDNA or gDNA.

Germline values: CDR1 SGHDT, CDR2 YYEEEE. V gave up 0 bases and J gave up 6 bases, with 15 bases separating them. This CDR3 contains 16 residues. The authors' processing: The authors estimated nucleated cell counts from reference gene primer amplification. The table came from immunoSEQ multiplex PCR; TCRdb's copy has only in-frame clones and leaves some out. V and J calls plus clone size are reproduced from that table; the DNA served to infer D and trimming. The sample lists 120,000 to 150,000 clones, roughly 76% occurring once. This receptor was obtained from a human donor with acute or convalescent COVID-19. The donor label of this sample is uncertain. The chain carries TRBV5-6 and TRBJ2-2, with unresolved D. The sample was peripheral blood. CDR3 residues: CASSLGHPLQAGELFF. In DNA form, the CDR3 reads TGTGCCAGCAGCTTGGGACACCCCCTTCAGGCCGGGGAGCTGTTTTTT.